This T cell receptor (beta chain) was retrieved from a study of blood T cell repertoires in COVID-19. For the study at large: Samples representing acute and convalescent COVID-19 were sourced from the United States, Italy and Spain. The analysed material was cDNA or gDNA that came from T cells, B-cell-depleted T cells, or PBMCs.

How the authors handled the data: Estimation of nucleated cell counts was performed using reference gene primer amplification. Sequenced by immunoSEQ multiplex PCR; TCRdb stores in-frame clones only, minus some. V and J calls and clone size are as listed in that table; D and trimming were resolved from the DNA. The repertoire has 100,000 to 150,000 clones, 60% to 75% of them found once; the top ten carry approximately 1.9%. Germline V gene sequence: CDR1 SGHTA, CDR2 FQGNSA. The CDR3 extends over 15 amino acids. Trimming cost V 0 bases and J 3 bases, with 11 bases left between them. The chain couples TRBV7-2 to TRBJ2-5, with D maybe TRBD1 (5 bases). This receptor was obtained from an older woman with acute or convalescent COVID-19. Sequenced: peripheral blood. As DNA, the CDR3 is TGTGCCAGCAGCTTAGCGGGGCGCCGGGAAGAGACCCAGTACTTC. This encodes CASSLAGRREETQYF.